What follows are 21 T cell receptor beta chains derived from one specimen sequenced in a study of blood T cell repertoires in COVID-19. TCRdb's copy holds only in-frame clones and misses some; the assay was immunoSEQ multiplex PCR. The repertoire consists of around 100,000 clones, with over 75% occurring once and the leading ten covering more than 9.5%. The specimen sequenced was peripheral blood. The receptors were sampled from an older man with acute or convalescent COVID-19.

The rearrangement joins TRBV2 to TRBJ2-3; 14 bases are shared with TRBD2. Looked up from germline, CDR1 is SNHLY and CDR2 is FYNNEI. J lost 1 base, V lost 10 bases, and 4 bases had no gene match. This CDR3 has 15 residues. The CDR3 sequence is CATSGLAGGTDTQYF. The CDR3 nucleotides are TGTGCCACCTCGGGACTAGCGGGGGGCACAGATACGCAGTATTTT.

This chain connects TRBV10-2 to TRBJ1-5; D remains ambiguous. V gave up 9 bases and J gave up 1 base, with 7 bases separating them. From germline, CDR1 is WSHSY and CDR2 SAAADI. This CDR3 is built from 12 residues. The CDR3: CASGGSNQPQHF. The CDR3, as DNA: TGCGCCAGTGGAGGGAGCAATCAGCCCCAGCATTTT.

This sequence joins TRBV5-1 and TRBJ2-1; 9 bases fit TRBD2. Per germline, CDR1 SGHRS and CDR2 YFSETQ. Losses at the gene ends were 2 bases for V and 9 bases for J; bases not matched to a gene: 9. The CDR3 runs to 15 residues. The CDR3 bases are TGCGCCAGCAGCTTTATGGCGGGGGGGCCAGGTGAGCAGTTCTTC. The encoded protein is CASSFMAGGPGEQFF.

Here the CDR3 DNA reads TGCGCCAGCAGCCCGGGGGGCACAGATACGCAGTATTTT. Translated: CASSPGGTDTQYF. V and J are TRBV5-1 and TRBJ2-3; the D gene is possibly TRBD2 (6 bases). The germline CDR1 and CDR2 sequences are SGHRS and YFSETQ. The V gene lost 4 bases and the J gene lost 1 base, with 7 bases spanning the gap. The length of the CDR3 is 13 residues.

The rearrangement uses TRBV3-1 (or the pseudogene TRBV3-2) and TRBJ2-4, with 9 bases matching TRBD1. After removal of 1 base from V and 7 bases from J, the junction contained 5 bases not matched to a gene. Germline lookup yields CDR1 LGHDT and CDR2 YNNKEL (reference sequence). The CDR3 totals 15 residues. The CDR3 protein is CASSQVRTGANIQYF. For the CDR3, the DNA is TGTGCCAGCAGCCAAGTCAGGACAGGGGCGAACATTCAGTACTTC.

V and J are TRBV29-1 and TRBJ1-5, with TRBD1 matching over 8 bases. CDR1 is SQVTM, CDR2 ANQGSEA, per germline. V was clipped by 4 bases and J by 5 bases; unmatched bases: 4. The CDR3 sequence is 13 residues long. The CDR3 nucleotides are TGCAGCGTTGCCAGGGGGCAGGATCAGCCCCAGCATTTT. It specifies CSVARGQDQPQHF.

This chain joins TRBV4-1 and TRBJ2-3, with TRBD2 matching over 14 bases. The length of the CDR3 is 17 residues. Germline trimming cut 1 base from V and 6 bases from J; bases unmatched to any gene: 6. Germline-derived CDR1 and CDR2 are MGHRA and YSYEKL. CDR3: CASSQVGLAGGGDTQYF. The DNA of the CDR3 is TGCGCCAGCAGCCAAGTAGGACTAGCGGGGGGAGGGGATACGCAGTATTTT.

CDR3 region: CSVVGSKAADTQYF. The CDR3 region has the DNA TGCAGCGTTGTTGGGAGTAAGGCGGCAGATACGCAGTATTTT. The rearrangement joins TRBV29-1 to TRBJ2-3; a possible D gene is TRBD2 (5 bases). Trimming took off 4 bases at V and 4 bases at J, with 15 bases between the two ends. This CDR3 is 14 amino acids long. Germline values: CDR1 SQVTM, CDR2 ANQGSEA.

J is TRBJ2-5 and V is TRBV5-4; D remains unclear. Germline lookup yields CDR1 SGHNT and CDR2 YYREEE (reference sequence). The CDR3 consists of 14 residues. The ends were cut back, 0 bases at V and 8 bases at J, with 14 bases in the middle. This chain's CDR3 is CASSLELAEPTQYF. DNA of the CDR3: TGTGCCAGCAGCTTGGAGTTAGCCGAGCCAACCCAGTACTTC.

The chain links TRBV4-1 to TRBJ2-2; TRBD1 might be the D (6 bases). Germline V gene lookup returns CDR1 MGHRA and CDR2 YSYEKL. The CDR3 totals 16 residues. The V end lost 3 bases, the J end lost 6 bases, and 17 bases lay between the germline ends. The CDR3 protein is CASSQTPPNRAGELFF. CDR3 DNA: TGCGCCAGCAGCCAGACACCACCGAACAGGGCCGGGGAGCTGTTTTTT.

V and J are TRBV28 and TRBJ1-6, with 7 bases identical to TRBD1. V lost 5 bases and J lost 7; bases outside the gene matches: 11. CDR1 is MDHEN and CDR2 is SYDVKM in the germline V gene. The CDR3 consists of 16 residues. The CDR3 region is CASSQGQWVGNSPLHF. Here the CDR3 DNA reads TGTGCCAGCAGTCAGGGACAGTGGGTAGGGAATTCACCCCTCCACTTT.

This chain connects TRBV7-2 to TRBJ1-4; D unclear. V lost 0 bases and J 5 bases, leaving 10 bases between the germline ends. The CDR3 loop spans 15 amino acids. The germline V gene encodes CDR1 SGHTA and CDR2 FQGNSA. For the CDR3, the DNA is TGTGCCAGCAGCTTAGCGCGGTTACCAAATGAAAAACTGTTTTTT. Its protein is CASSLARLPNEKLFF.

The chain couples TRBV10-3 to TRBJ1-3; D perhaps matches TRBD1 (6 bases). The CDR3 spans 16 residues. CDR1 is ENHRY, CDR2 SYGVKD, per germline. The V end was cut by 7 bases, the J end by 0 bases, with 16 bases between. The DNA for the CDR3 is TGTGCCATCACCAGACAGGCCACAGTCTCTGGAAACACCATATATTTT. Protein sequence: CAITRQATVSGNTIYF.

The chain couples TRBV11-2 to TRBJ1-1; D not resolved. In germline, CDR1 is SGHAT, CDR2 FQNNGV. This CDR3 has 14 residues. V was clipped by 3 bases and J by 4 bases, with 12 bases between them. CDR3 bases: TGTGCCAGCAGCTTGCAAAGTACTGGCACTGAAGCTTTCTTT. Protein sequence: CASSLQSTGTEAFF.

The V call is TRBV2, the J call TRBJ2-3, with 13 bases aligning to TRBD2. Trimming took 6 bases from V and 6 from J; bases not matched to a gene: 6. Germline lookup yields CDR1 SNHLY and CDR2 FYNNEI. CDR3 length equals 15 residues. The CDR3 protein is CASRGLAGVTDTQYF. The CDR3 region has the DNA TGTGCCAGCAGAGGACTAGCGGGGGTGACGGATACGCAGTATTTT. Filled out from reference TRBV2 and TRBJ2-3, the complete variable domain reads EPEVTQTPSHQVTQMGQEVILRCVPISNHLYFYWYRQILGQKVEFLVSFYNNEISEKSEIFDDQFSVERPDGSNFTLKIRSTKLEDSAMYFCASRGLAGVTDTQYFGPGTRLTVL.

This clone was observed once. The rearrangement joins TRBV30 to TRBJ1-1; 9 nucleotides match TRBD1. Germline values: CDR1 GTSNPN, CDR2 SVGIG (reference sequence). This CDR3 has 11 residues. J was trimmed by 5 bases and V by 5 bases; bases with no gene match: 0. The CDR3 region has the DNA TGTGCCTGGGGACAGGGGACTGAAGCTTTCTTT. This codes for CAWGQGTEAFF. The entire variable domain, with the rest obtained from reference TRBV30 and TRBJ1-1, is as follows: SQTIHQWPATLVQPVGSPLSLECTVEGTSNPNLYWYRQAAGRGLQLLFYSVGIGQISSEVPQNLSASRPQDRQFILSSKKLLLSDSGFYLCAWGQGTEAFFGQGTRLTVV.

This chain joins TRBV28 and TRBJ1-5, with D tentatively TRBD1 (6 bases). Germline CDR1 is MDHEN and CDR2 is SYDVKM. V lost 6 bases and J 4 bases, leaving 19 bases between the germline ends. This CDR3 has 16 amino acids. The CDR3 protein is CASRPSGATWNQPQHF. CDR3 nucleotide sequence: TGTGCCAGCAGACCCTCAGGGGCCACTTGGAATCAGCCCCAGCATTTT.

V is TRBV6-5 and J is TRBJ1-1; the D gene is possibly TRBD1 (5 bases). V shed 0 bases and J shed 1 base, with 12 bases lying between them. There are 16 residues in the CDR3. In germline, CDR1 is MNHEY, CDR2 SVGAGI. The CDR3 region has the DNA TGTGCCAGCAGTTACTCCCCAGGGCCGGCGAACACTGAAGCTTTCTTT. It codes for CASSYSPGPANTEAFF.

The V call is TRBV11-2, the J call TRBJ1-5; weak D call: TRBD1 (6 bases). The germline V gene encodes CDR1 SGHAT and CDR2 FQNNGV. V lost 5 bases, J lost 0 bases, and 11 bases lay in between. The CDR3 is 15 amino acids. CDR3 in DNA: TGTGCCAGCAGCCCACAGGGACGTAGCAATCAGCCCCAGCATTTT. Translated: CASSPQGRSNQPQHF.

This CDR3 reads CASSPEGQGRTYEQYF. The CDR3 DNA follows: TGCGCCAGCAGCCCCGAAGGACAGGGAAGAACCTACGAGCAGTACTTC. The chain couples TRBV5-1 to TRBJ2-7; TRBD1 matches 8 bases. With V trimmed by 4 bases and J by 2 bases, 11 bases remained unmatched. This CDR3 comprises 16 residues. CDR1 is SGHRS, CDR2 YFSETQ, per germline.

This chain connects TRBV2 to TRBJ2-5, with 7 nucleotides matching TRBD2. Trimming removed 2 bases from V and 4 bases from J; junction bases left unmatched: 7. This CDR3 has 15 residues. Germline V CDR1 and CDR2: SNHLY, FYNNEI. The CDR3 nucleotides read TGTGCCAGCAGTGAACTAGCGGCTATTGTAGAGACCCAGTACTTC. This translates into CASSELAAIVETQYF.